This note documents a single T cell receptor beta chain sequence. Assay used: immunoSEQ multiplex PCR; TCRdb lists only in-frame clones, some missing. Of tens of thousands of clones in the sample, 70% to 90% were seen once. The data belong to a study of T cell changes during pregnancy in multiple sclerosis. This CDR3 spans 13 amino acids. Trimming cost V 0 bases and J 12 bases, with 13 bases left between them. Germline V gene data show CDR1 as SGDLS and CDR2 as YYNGEE. The sample consisted of CD4+ T cells from peripheral blood mononuclear cells, taken in the first trimester of pregnancy. V is TRBV9 and J is TRBJ2-1, with D unclear. The receptor comes from a female donor with multiple sclerosis, enrolled in a pregnancy study. The DNA for the CDR3 is TGTGCCAGCAGCGTAGTAGTTGAGGCGGCGCAGTTCTTC. Translated: CASSVVVEAAQFF.